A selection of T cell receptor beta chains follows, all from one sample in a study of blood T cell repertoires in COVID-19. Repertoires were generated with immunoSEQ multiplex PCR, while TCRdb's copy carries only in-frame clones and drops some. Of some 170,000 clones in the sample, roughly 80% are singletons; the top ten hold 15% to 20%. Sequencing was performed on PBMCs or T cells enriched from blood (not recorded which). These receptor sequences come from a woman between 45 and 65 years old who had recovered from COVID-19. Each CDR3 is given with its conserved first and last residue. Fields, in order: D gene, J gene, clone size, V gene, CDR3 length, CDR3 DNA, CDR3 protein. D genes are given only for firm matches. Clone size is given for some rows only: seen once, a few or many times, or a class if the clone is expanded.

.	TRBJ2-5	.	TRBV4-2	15	TGTGCCAGCAGCCAAGGTAATAGCGGCGGAGAGACCCAGTACTTC	CASSQGNSGGETQYF
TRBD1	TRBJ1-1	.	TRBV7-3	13	TGTGCCAGCAGTTTGGTCGACAGGGGTGAAGCTTTCTTT	CASSLVDRGEAFF
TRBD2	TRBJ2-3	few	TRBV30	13	TGTGCCCGCCAGGCGGGAGGGTGGGATACGCAGTATTTT	CARQAGGWDTQYF
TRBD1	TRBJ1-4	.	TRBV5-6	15	TGTGCCAGCAGCTGGGGACCACAGGGGAATGAAAAACTGTTTTTT	CASSWGPQGNEKLFF
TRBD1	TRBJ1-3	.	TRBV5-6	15	TGTGCCAGCAGTTTAGACCGGGACAGGGTACACACCATATATTTT	CASSLDRDRVHTIYF
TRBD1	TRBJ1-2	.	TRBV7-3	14	TGTGCCAGCAGCTTAAAAGGACAGGGCTATGGCTACACCTTC	CASSLKGQGYGYTF
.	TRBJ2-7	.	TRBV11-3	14	TGTGCCAGCAGCTTAGGAACAGTCGGCTACGAGCAGTACTTC	CASSLGTVGYEQYF
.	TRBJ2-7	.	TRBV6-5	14	TGTGCCAGCAGTTCCAACGCGCGGTCCTACGAGCAGTACTTC	CASSSNARSYEQYF
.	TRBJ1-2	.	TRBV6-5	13	TGTGCCAGCAGTTATGGGACTTTGGGGGGCTACACCTTC	CASSYGTLGGYTF
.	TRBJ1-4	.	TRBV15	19	TGTGCCACCAGCAGAGGAGAGGGCGGGGGGCGGCCCCTTAATGAAAAACTGTTTTTT	CATSRGEGGGRPLNEKLFF
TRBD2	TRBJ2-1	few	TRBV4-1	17	TGCGCCAGCAGCCAAGATCACGGACTAGCGGGAGGTAATGAGCAGTTCTTC	CASSQDHGLAGGNEQFF
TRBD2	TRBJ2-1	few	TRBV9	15	TGTGCCAGCAGCTCCGGCGAGGGACTAGACAATGAGCAGTTCTTC	CASSSGEGLDNEQFF
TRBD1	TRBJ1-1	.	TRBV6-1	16	TGTGCCAGCAGTGAACAACAGGGGGCGTGGGACACTGAAGCTTTCTTT	CASSEQQGAWDTEAFF
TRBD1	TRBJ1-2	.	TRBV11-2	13	TGTGCCAGCAGCCGGGACAGCAACTATGGCTACACCTTC	CASSRDSNYGYTF
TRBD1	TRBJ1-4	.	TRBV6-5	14	TGTGCCAGCAGACGAGGACAGGGGAGGGAAAAACTGTTTTTT	CASRRGQGREKLFF
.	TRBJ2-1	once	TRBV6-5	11	TGTGCCAGCAGTTCTGGCAGGGGGCAGTTCTTC	CASSSGRGQFF
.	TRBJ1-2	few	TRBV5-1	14	TGCGCCAGCAGCGAACAGGTAGCTAACTATGGCTACACCTTC	CASSEQVANYGYTF
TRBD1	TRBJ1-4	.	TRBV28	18	TGTGCCAGCAGTTTTTCCCGGACAGGAGGGGCAACTAATGAAAAACTGTTTTTT	CASSFSRTGGATNEKLFF
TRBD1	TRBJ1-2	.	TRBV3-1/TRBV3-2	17	TGTGCCAGCAGCCAAGATAGGGGGGGACAGGGGAACTATGGCTACACCTTC	CASSQDRGGQGNYGYTF
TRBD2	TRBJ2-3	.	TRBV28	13	TGTGCCACCCTAGCGGGGAGCACAGATACGCAGTATTTT	CATLAGSTDTQYF
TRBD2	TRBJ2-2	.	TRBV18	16	TGTGCCAGCTCACCCCAGAGCGGGACCCGGACCGGGGAGCTGTTTTTT	CASSPQSGTRTGELFF
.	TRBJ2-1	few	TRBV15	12	TGTGCCACCAGCAGAGCTGACTCTCAACAGTTCTTC	CATSRADSQQFF
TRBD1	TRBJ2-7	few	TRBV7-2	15	TGTGCCAGCAGCTTAGCCTGGGACAGTTCGTACGAGCAGTACTTC	CASSLAWDSSYEQYF
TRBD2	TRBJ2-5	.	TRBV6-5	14	TGTGCCAGCACGGGCGGGAGGGCCCGCGAGACCCAGTACTTC	CASTGGRARETQYF
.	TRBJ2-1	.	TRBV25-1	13	TGTGCCAGCACAGGGTTCTCCTACAATGAGCAGTTCTTC	CASTGFSYNEQFF
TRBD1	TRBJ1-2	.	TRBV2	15	TGTGCCAGCAGTGAAGTTGGGACAGGATTATATGGCTACACCTTC	CASSEVGTGLYGYTF
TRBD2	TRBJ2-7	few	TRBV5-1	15	TGCGCCAGCAGCGTCGGACTAGCGGGAGTTGGGGAGCAGTACTTC	CASSVGLAGVGEQYF
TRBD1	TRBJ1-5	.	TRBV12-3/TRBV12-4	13	TGTGCCAGCAGCCTGACAGGGGACCAGCCCCAGCATTTT	CASSLTGDQPQHF
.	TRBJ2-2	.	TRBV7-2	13	TGTGCCAGCAGCTTAGCCCAGTTAGGGGAGCTGTTTTTT	CASSLAQLGELFF
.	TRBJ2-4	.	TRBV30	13	TGTGCCTGGAGTGTACAGGGAAAAAACATTCAGTACTTC	CAWSVQGKNIQYF
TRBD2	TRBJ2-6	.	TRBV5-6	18	TGTGCCAGCAGCCGCGGGACTAGCGGGAGGGCTGGGGCCAACGTCCTGACTTTC	CASSRGTSGRAGANVLTF
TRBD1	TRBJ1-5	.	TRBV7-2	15	TGTGCCAGCAGCTCGTCGGACAGGAGCAATCAGCCCCAGCATTTT	CASSSSDRSNQPQHF
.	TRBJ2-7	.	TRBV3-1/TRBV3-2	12	TGTGCCAGCAGCCAAGGTAACTCGGGATATGACTTC	CASSQGNSGYDF
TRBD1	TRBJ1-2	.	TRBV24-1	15	TGTGCCACCAGTGATGAGACAGGGGGCGTTTATGGCTACACCTTC	CATSDETGGVYGYTF
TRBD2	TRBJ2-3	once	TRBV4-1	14	TGCGCCAGCAGCCATGCTAGCGGGTTAGATACGCAGTATTTT	CASSHASGLDTQYF
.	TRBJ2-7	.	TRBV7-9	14	TGTGCCAGCAGCTACCAGGGCCGAGATTACGAGCAGTACTTC	CASSYQGRDYEQYF
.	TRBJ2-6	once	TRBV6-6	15	TGTGCCAGCAGTACTCACAGCTCTGGGGCCAACGTCCTGACTTTC	CASSTHSSGANVLTF
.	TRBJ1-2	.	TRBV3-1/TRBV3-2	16	TGTGCCAGCAGCCAAGCACAGCTTGGTGGGTTCTATGGCTACACCTTC	CASSQAQLGGFYGYTF
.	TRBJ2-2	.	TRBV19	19	TGTGCCAGTAGTATAGATGCGGACAGAAGACTCCTGAACACCGGGGAGCTGTTTTTT	CASSIDADRRLLNTGELFF
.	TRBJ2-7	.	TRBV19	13	TGTGCCAGTAGCCGACAGTCGACCTACGAGCAGTACTTC	CASSRQSTYEQYF
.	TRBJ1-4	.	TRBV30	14	TGTGCCTGGAGACGAGGGTACCGCGCTGAAAAACTGTTTTTT	CAWRRGYRAEKLFF
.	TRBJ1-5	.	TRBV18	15	TGTGCCAGCTCACCCCCCGGGCAGGGAGGTCAGCCCCAGCATTTT	CASSPPGQGGQPQHF
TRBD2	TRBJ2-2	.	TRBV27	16	TGTGCCAGCACCAAAACGGTAGCGGGAGAGGCCGGGGAGCTGTTTTTT	CASTKTVAGEAGELFF
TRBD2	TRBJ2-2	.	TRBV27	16	TGTGCCAGCAGTCCCGTTAGCGGGAGAATCACCGGGGAGCTGTTTTTT	CASSPVSGRITGELFF
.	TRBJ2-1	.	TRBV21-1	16	TGTGCCCTAAGGTGGGAGCTTTATTTCTCCTACAATGAGCAGTTCTTC	CALRWELYFSYNEQFF
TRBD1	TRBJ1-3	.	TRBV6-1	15	TGTGCCAGCAGTTGGGGACAGTCCTCTGGAAACACCATATATTTT	CASSWGQSSGNTIYF
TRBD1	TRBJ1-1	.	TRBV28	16	TGTGCCAGCAGGCGGACAGGGGGCATGTTATTCATTGAAGCTTTCTTT	CASRRTGGMLFIEAFF
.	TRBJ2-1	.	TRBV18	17	TGTGCCAGCTCACCAGGTACGGGAGATGGCACCTACAATGAGCAGTTCTTC	CASSPGTGDGTYNEQFF